These T cell receptor beta chains were read from a single sample in a study of blood T cells in healthy people across ages. TCRdb passed the 5' RACE reads through MiXCR, listing each CDR3 protein once. The sample holds about 400,000 distinct CDR3 sequences, 45% to 65% seen once. The sequenced material came from blood. The receptor source for this set is a man aged 55 to 69 in good health. Each CDR3 is given without its conserved first and last residue.

v_gene	CDR3aa
TRBV7-2	ASSPYRALAEGAGEQF
TRBV6-1	ASSDLARLDTQY
TRBV13	ASSPPRLAGSNEQF
TRBV6-6	ASIQDRVSYEQY
TRBV5-6	ASSLGLDNYEQY
TRBV7-2	ASSLGPNAYEQY
TRBV6-1	ASSGHLQVHPYGYT
TRBV12-3/TRBV12-4	ANSLGTQTSYEQY
TRBV7-9	TSSLPGDETQY
TRBV6-2/TRBV6-3	ASSYSGLALQEQY
TRBV30	AWSVHGGYRQY
TRBV4-3	ASSQEAGTSSYEQY
TRBV9	ASSVALQGVEAEAF
TRBV20-1	SARVSGGAHNEQF
TRBV6-2/TRBV6-3	ASSPSVVTGEQY
TRBV30	AWSVQGAGELF
TRBV29-1	GAKPEQRNTEAF
TRBV6-6	ASSQRSLGEETQY
TRBV29-1	SVESTGERYTEAF
TRBV9	ASSWAGEPGNEQY
TRBV9	ASSVDGSYEQY
TRBV20-1	SATEAGGLSEQY
TRBV6-6	ATGGTSYEQY
TRBV27	ASILGVVGKNIQY
TRBV24-1	ATSGLAGGETQY
TRBV5-1	ASSLEVVGSPLH
TRBV7-3	ASSSGTSGEQF
TRBV5-6	ASSFRTSGSIYEQY
TRBV2	ASSALKNTEAF
TRBV6-5	ASSYDQGRNEQF
TRBV4-1	ASSQVGGTYEQY
TRBV29-1	SVRQGTQPQH
TRBV12-5	ASGLAPETVPATSDYNEQF
TRBV7-9	ASSLRRGGLNTGELF
TRBV20-1	STSSVGEGYYEQY
TRBV29-1	SDWDGGYGYT
TRBV2	VSRGDVRAKNIQY
TRBV7-9	ASSLVEAGDPYEQY